This entry lists 28 T cell receptor beta chains sequenced from one sample in a study of radiation and T cells in renal cell carcinoma. The time point here: baseline pretreatment blood. Treatment of the sample: 15 Gy SBRT to primary tumor, nephrectomy 4 weeks later. The method was immunoSEQ multiplex PCR; TCRdb's version includes in-frame clones alone and lacks a portion of them. The repertoire holds more than 75,000 clones, 70% to 85% seen once, with approximately 6.4% in the top ten. Sequenced here: blood, sampled from a patient whose treatment included radiotherapy and nephrectomy. These receptors were collected from a man aged 55-75 years with renal cell carcinoma.

The genes are TRBV27 and TRBJ2-7; 7 bases match TRBD1. The V segment lost 5 bases and the J segment 0 bases; nucleotides outside the gene matches: 7. Looked up from germline, CDR1 is MNHEY and CDR2 is SMNVEV (reference sequence). CDR3 length: 15 amino acids. CDR3 nucleotides: TGTGCCAGCAGTAGACAGGGATTAAGCTCCTACGAGCAGTACTTC. As protein: CASSRQGLSSYEQYF.

The gene calls are TRBV7-9 and TRBJ2-7, with unresolved D. In germline, CDR1 is SEHNR, CDR2 FQNEAQ (reference sequence). The CDR3 has 12 amino acids. V gave up 5 bases and J gave up 4 bases, with 9 bases separating them. CDR3 sequence reads: CASSQRYYEQYF. In DNA, the CDR3 is TGTGCCAGCAGCCAAAGATATTACGAGCAGTACTTC.

V is TRBV7-2 and J is TRBJ2-3; the D gene is possibly TRBD1 (5 bases). The CDR3 contains 16 residues. Germline values: CDR1 SGHTA, CDR2 FQGNSA. Between the trimmed V and J ends, which lost 1 base and 4 bases, there was a span of 15 bases. CDR3 DNA: TGTGCCAGCAGCTTAGAAGGCAGGGTCGGTGCAGATACGCAGTATTTT. Residues: CASSLEGRVGADTQYF.

The chain couples TRBV14 to TRBJ1-4, with D perhaps matching TRBD1 (6 bases). Trimming took 2 bases from V and 8 from J, leaving 18 bases between them. The CDR3 has 16 amino acids. Per germline, CDR1 SGHDN and CDR2 FVKESK. CDR3 sequence: CASSQITGTAGEKLFF. CDR3 in DNA: TGTGCCAGCAGCCAAATCACAGGGACGGCAGGAGAAAAACTGTTTTTT.

This chain connects TRBV7-2 to TRBJ2-5, with no clear D. Trimming took 4 bases from V and 4 from J, leaving 4 bases between them. Germline V gives CDR1 SGHTA, CDR2 FQGNSA. CDR3 size: 11 residues. The CDR3 nucleotides read TGTGCCAGCAGCTCCCCAGAGACCCAGTACTTC. This translates into CASSSPETQYF.

This clone was detected a few times. The chain combines TRBV27 with TRBJ1-1; 10 bases map to TRBD1. Looked up from germline, CDR1 is MNHEY and CDR2 is SMNVEV (reference sequence). The CDR3 sequence is 15 residues long. V trimming: 2 bases; J trimming: 2 bases; junction bases outside the gene matches: 2. The CDR3 DNA is TGTGCCAGCAGTTTAGGACAGGGGGTAAACACTGAAGCTTTCTTT. As protein: CASSLGQGVNTEAFF.

The rearrangement uses TRBV9 and TRBJ2-2; no clear D. The CDR3 consists of 12 residues. Trimming stripped 0 bases from V and 7 bases from J, with 4 bases between. Germline CDR1 and CDR2: SGDLS and YYNGEE. CDR3 protein: CASSVGVGELFF. As DNA, the CDR3 is TGTGCCAGCAGCGTAGGGGTCGGGGAGCTGTTTTTT.

This chain connects TRBV30 to TRBJ2-7, with D tentatively TRBD1 (5 bases). Trimming removed 2 bases at V and 6 bases at J, with 11 bases between. CDR3 length: 12 residues. Germline CDR1 is GTSNPN and CDR2 is SVGIG (reference sequence). The CDR3 sequence: CAWSSRGTEQYF. The CDR3 bases are TGTGCCTGGAGTTCTAGGGGAACCGAGCAGTACTTC.

This clone appeared a single time. The chain combines TRBV27 with TRBJ2-2, with D perhaps TRBD1 or TRBD2 (5 bases each). The V gene lost 6 bases and the J gene lost 5 bases, with 16 bases spanning the gap. CDR3 length equals 15 residues. Germline CDR1 reads MNHEY; CDR2 reads SMNVEV (reference sequence). The CDR3: CASSPTRGGTGELFF. The CDR3 DNA is TGTGCCAGCAGCCCAACTAGGGGTGGGACCGGGGAGCTGTTTTTT.

The chain employs TRBV7-9 and TRBJ2-5; 15 nucleotides agree with TRBD2. V lost 5 bases and J lost 0; bases outside the gene matches: 4. CDR3 size: 17 residues. Germline CDR1 reads SEHNR; CDR2 reads FQNEAQ (reference sequence). The CDR3 coding sequence is TGTGCCAGCAGCGGGACTAGCGGGAGGCAGTACCAAGAGACCCAGTACTTC. Translation gives CASSGTSGRQYQETQYF.

V is TRBV4-2 and J is TRBJ1-2, with D perhaps matching TRBD1 (5 bases). The CDR3 sequence is 15 residues long. V gave up 0 bases and J gave up 7 bases, with 15 bases separating them. Germline-derived CDR1 and CDR2 are LGHNA and YNFKEQ. The CDR3 loop is CASSQDLGALSGYTF. The DNA for the CDR3 is TGTGCCAGCAGCCAAGATCTAGGGGCCCTAAGTGGCTACACCTTC.

This chain joins TRBV5-6 and TRBJ2-7, with 9 bases that match TRBD1. V lost 3 bases to trimming and J lost 12 bases; unmatched junction nucleotides: 7. The CDR3 is 12 residues long. Germline CDR1 is SGHDT and CDR2 is YYEEEE. The CDR3 DNA reads TGTGCCAGCAGCTCCGGGACAGGGAGCCGGTACTTC. It codes for CASSSGTGSRYF.

The sample holds one count of this clone. The V gene is TRBV28, the J gene TRBJ1-2, with D perhaps matching TRBD1 (5 bases). The germline V and J ends were trimmed by 4 bases and 5 bases, with 14 bases remaining between them. The CDR3 is 14 residues long. CDR1 is MDHEN, CDR2 SYDVKM, per germline. In DNA form, the CDR3 reads TGTGCCAGCAGTTCACCGGGACTGTTATATGGCTACACCTTC. Translation: CASSSPGLLYGYTF.

This chain uses TRBV27 with TRBJ2-7; perhaps TRBD2 as D (5 bases). V was shortened by 5 bases and J by 2 bases, with 16 bases between the two germline ends. Germline V gives CDR1 MNHEY, CDR2 SMNVEV (reference sequence). This CDR3 is built from 15 residues. CDR3 in DNA: TGTGCCAGCAGTCCACCGCGCGGACTTCCCTACGAGCAGTACTTC. Protein sequence: CASSPPRGLPYEQYF.

V is TRBV19 and J is TRBJ1-2, with D unresolved. The V and J ends lost 7 bases and 6 bases respectively, with 9 bases between them. The CDR3 sequence is 11 residues long. CDR1 LNHDA and CDR2 SQIVND come from the germline V gene (reference sequence). CDR3: CASTHGDGYTF. CDR3 nucleotide sequence: TGTGCCAGTACACACGGGGATGGCTACACCTTC.

The chain links TRBV28 to TRBJ1-5; 7 bases align to TRBD1. CDR1 MDHEN and CDR2 SYDVKM come from the germline V gene. V was clipped by 5 bases and J by 5 bases; unmatched bases: 9. The CDR3 has 15 residues. CDR3: CASSKLDRAHQPQHF. The DNA of the CDR3 is TGTGCCAGCAGTAAACTTGACAGGGCCCATCAGCCCCAGCATTTT.

CDR3 region: CASSWDSSQYNEQFF. CDR3 DNA sequence: TGTGCCAGCAGTTGGGACAGCTCCCAATACAATGAGCAGTTCTTC. V usage is TRBV27 and J usage is TRBJ2-1; 7 nucleotides align to TRBD1. Germline CDR1 reads MNHEY; CDR2 reads SMNVEV (reference sequence). V dropped 4 bases and J dropped 4; count of bases not matched to a gene: 7. The CDR3 covers 15 residues.

The rearrangement joins TRBV4-1 to TRBJ2-2; 12 positions agree with TRBD2. The CDR3 runs to 18 residues. The germline gives CDR1 MGHRA, CDR2 YSYEKL. J gave up 1 base and V 4 bases, and 7 bases lay outside the gene matches. CDR3 in amino acids: CASSPRRLAGVNTGELFF. The CDR3 coding sequence is TGCGCCAGCAGCCCTCGTCGACTAGCGGGGGTGAACACCGGGGAGCTGTTTTTT.

The V gene is TRBV29-1, the J gene TRBJ1-1, with 9 nucleotides matching TRBD1. V was clipped by 4 bases and J by 4 bases; unmatched bases: 7. CDR3 length: 14 residues. CDR1 is SQVTM, CDR2 ANQGSEA, per germline. The CDR3 loop reads CSVATGGATTEAFF. CDR3 nucleotides: TGCAGCGTTGCCACAGGGGGCGCGACCACTGAAGCTTTCTTT.

J is TRBJ1-4 and V is TRBV19; the D is unclear. The CDR3 is 18 residues long. The V gene lost 3 bases and the J gene lost 0 bases, with 17 bases spanning the gap. Germline CDR1 is LNHDA and CDR2 is SQIVND (reference sequence). The CDR3 loop reads CASSIGQYDYATNEKLFF. CDR3 sequence (DNA): TGTGCCAGTAGTATCGGCCAGTATGACTATGCAACTAATGAAAAACTGTTTTTT.

J is TRBJ1-1 and V is TRBV5-4, with unresolved D. With 0 bases removed from V and 3 bases from J, the gap between germline ends came to 15 bases. The CDR3 is 16 amino acids. Germline assignment: CDR1 SGHNT and CDR2 YYREEE (reference sequence). CDR3 sequence reads: CASSLARPPRDTEAFF. The CDR3 DNA reads as TGTGCCAGCAGCTTGGCCAGGCCCCCGAGGGACACTGAAGCTTTCTTT.

Comment on this clone: The limits of the CDR3 on the DNA are not certain, so only TCRdb's listed CDR3 is given. The chain is built from TRBV7-9 and TRBJ2-5; the D segment call TRBD2 is taken from the table without a DNA check. Germline V gene lookup returns CDR1 SEHNR and CDR2 FQNEAQ (reference sequence). The length of the CDR3 is 16 amino acids, counting both ends. The CDR3 sequence is CASSPRSWGGGTSTYF.

This chain links TRBV13 with TRBJ2-5; D is ambiguous. Trimming took off 0 bases at V and 5 bases at J, with 4 bases between the two ends. The germline gives CDR1 PRHDT, CDR2 FYEKMQ (reference sequence). The CDR3 runs 12 residues. CDR3 loop: CASSLGPETQYF. DNA for the CDR3: TGTGCCAGCAGCTTAGGCCCGGAGACCCAGTACTTC.

The rearrangement uses TRBV4-1 and TRBJ2-7, with 8 bases lining up with TRBD2. Germline trimming cut 0 bases from V and 1 base from J; bases unmatched to any gene: 5. There are 16 residues in the CDR3. Per the germline V gene, CDR1 is MGHRA and CDR2 is YSYEKL. As DNA, the CDR3 is TGCGCCAGCAGCCAAGAGGTGACTAGCGCTTCCTACGAGCAGTACTTC. This sequence encodes CASSQEVTSASYEQYF.

The chain employs TRBV6-1 and TRBJ2-5; D is uncertain. The CDR3 totals 12 residues. Deletions cut 6 bases from V and 12 bases from J, with 17 bases between. Germline V gene sequence: CDR1 MNHNS, CDR2 SASEGT. Written as DNA, the CDR3 is TGTGCCAGCAGCGCCGAGAGGAACATAGAGTACTTC. Translation gives CASSAERNIEYF.

Notes on this clone: At the DNA level, this CDR3 is encoded by other sequences in the same sample as well. The V gene is TRBV7-9, the J gene TRBJ2-1, with unresolved D. V dropped 1 base and J dropped 7 bases, with 5 bases sitting between them. The germline CDR1 and CDR2 sequences are SEHNR and FQNEAQ (reference sequence). The CDR3 runs 12 residues. The CDR3 DNA reads as TGTGCCAGCAGCTTAGGGGTAAATGAGCAGTTCTTC. This translates into CASSLGVNEQFF.

The rearrangement uses TRBV2 and TRBJ1-4; D gene unclear. From germline, CDR1 is SNHLY and CDR2 FYNNEI. V gave up 3 bases and J gave up 8 bases, with 13 bases separating them. The CDR3 consists of 14 residues. The CDR3 is CASSEGGPAEKLFF. CDR3 DNA sequence: TGTGCCAGCAGTGAGGGAGGCCCCGCCGAAAAACTGTTTTTT.

This sequence joins TRBV10-3 and TRBJ2-5; TRBD1 matches 8 bases. CDR1 is ENHRY, CDR2 SYGVKD, per germline. The length of the CDR3 is 14 residues. V shed 5 bases, J shed 5 bases, and the junction held 7 bases outside the gene matches. The CDR3 DNA reads TGTGCCATCAGTAACGACAGGGGACTGGAGACCCAGTACTTC. It specifies CAISNDRGLETQYF.